This T cell receptor beta chain was obtained from a study of blood T cell repertoires in COVID-19. For the study at large: The United States, Italy and Spain provided the acute and convalescent COVID-19 samples.

Participants, about 18 to 95 years old, spanned 25 or so US areas. Exposed participants came across a COVID-19 case within 2 weeks before study entry. Clones were read by immunoSEQ multiplex PCR, and TCRdb kept only the in-frame ones, dropping some. Of 210,000 or so clones in the sample, 83% were seen once. CDR1 is SGHNT, CDR2 YENEEA, per germline. The CDR3 consists of 11 residues. V was cut by 4 bases and J by 8 bases, with 6 bases left in between. The clonotype originates from a woman aged 50 to 60 who had been exposed to COVID-19. Sequenced sample: PBMCs or T cells enriched from blood (not recorded which). The V and J genes are TRBV11-3 and TRBJ1-3; the D is unclear. The CDR3 DNA follows: TGTGCCAGCAGCTCCGGGGACACCATATATTTT. This codes for CASSSGDTIYF.